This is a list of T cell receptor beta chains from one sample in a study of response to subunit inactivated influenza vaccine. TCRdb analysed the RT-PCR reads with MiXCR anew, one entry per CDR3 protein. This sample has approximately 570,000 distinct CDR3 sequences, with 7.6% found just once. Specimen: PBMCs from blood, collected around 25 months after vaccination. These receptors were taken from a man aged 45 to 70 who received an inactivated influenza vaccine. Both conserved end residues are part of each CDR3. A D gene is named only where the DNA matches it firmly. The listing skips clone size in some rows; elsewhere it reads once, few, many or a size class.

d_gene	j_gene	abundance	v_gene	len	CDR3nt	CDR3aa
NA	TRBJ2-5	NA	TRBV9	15	TGTGCCAGCAGCGTAGAATGGGGTCGTGGGGAGACCCAGTACTTC	CASSVEWGRGETQYF
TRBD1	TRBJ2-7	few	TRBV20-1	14	TGCAGTGCTAGAGAATCAGGACAGGGTTCCGAGCAGTACTTC	CSARESGQGSEQYF
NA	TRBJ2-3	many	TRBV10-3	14	TGTGCCATCAAGCGGGACAACCCAGGGGATACGCAGTATTTT	CAIKRDNPGDTQYF
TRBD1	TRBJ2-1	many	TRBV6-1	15	TGTGCCAGCAGAGAAGGGACAGGGACTTACAATGAGCAGTTCTTC	CASREGTGTYNEQFF
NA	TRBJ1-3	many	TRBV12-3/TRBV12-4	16	TGTGCCAGCGGATTAACCGAAATGGCCTCTGGAAACACCATATATTTT	CASGLTEMASGNTIYF
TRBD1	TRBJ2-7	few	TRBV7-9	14	TGTGCCAGCAGCTCGGACAGGGTTGGGTACGAGCAGTACTTC	CASSSDRVGYEQYF
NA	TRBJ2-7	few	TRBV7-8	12	TGTGCCAGCAGCTTCGATAGGAGCGAGCAGTACTTC	CASSFDRSEQYF
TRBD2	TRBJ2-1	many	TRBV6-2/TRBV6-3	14	TGTGCCAGCAGAGTGGGACTAGCGGGATTTGAGCAGTTCTTC	CASRVGLAGFEQFF
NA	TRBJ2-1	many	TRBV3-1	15	TGTGCCAGCAGCCAAACAGGGAGCTCCTACAATGAGCAGTTCTTC	CASSQTGSSYNEQFF
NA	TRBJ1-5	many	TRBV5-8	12	TGTGCCAGCAGTCCCTTTAATCAGCCCCAGCATTTT	CASSPFNQPQHF
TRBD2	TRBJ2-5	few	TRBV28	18	TGTGCCAGCAGTTTCCGACTGGGGGTAGCGGGGGACCAAGAGACCCAGTACTTC	CASSFRLGVAGDQETQYF
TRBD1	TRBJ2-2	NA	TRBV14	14	TGTGCCAGCAGAGGGACAGGGCGCTCCGGGGAGCTGTTTTTT	CASRGTGRSGELFF
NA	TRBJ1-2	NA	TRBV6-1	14	TGTGCCAGCAGTGAATATAGAACCTCCTTTGGCTACACCTTC	CASSEYRTSFGYTF
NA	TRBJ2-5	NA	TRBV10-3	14	TGTGCCATCAGTGATCTAGGGGCCGGGGAGACCCAGTACTTC	CAISDLGAGETQYF
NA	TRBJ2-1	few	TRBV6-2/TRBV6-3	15	TGTGCCAGCTCCCACTGGGGGGACACCTACAATGAGCAGTTCTTC	CASSHWGDTYNEQFF
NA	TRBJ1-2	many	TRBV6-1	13	TGTGCCAGCAGTGTTGACGATCTTTATGGCTACACCTTC	CASSVDDLYGYTF
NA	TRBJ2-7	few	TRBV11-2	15	TGTGCCAGCAGCTTACCCTTAAGGGGGTACTACGAGCAGTACTTC	CASSLPLRGYYEQYF
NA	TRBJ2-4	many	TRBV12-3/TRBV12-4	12	TGTGCCAGCAGCGTAGGCGAAAACATTCAGTACTTC	CASSVGENIQYF
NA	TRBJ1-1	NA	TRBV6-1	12	TGTGCCAGCAGTGAGCGACACCTTGAAGCTTTCTTT	CASSERHLEAFF
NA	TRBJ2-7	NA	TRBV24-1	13	TGTGCCACCAGTGATTACGACAGCTACGAGCAGTACTTC	CATSDYDSYEQYF
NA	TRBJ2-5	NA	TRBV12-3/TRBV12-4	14	TGTGCCAGCAGTTTAATGCTCAACCAAGAGACCCAGTACTTC	CASSLMLNQETQYF
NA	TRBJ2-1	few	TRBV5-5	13	TGTGCCAGCAGCCCCGGGTGGTCTCGACTGCAGTTCTTC	CASSPGWSRLQFF
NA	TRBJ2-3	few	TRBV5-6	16	TGTGCCAGCAGCTTGGGGCTAGCGCTAAACACAGATACGCAGTATTTT	CASSLGLALNTDTQYF
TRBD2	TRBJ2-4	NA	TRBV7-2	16	TGTGCCAGCAGCGTAACAGCGGGAGTTGGCAAAAACATTCAGTACTTC	CASSVTAGVGKNIQYF
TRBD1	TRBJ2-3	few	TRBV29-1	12	TGCAGCGTTGACAGGGGGCTCGATACGCAGTATTTT	CSVDRGLDTQYF
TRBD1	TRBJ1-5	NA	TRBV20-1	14	TGCAGTGCCGGGACAGGGGGACCCAATCAGCCCCAGCATTTT	CSAGTGGPNQPQHF
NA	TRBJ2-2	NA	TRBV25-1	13	TGTGCCACATCCTGGGGCCACACCGGGGAGCTGTTTTTT	CATSWGHTGELFF
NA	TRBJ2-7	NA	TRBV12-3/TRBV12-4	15	TGTGCCAGCAGTATCCTCGGGACGAGCTCCTACGAGCAGTACTTC	CASSILGTSSYEQYF
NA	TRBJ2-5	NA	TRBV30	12	TGTGCCTGGAGGCTGGGTGGGGAGACCCAGTACTTC	CAWRLGGETQYF
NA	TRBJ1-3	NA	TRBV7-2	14	TGTGCCAGCAGCGATCGCCGCTCTGGAAACACCATATATTTT	CASSDRRSGNTIYF
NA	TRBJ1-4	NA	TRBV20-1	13	TGCAGTGCTATGGAGGTACAAGGGGAAAAACTGTTTTTT	CSAMEVQGEKLFF
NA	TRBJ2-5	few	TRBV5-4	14	TGTGCCAGCAGCTTGAAGGGGAACTTGGAGACCCAGTACTTC	CASSLKGNLETQYF
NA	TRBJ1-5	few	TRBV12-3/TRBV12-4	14	TGTGCCAGCAGCTCCGGACGTAGGCGTCAGCCCCAGCATTTT	CASSSGRRRQPQHF
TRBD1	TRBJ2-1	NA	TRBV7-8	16	TGTGCCAGCAGCTTAGCCGGGACAGGGGGCTACAATGAGCAGTTCTTC	CASSLAGTGGYNEQFF
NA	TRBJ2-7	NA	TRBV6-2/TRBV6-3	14	TGTGCCAGCAGTTACGGGACCATATCCTACGAGCAGTACTTC	CASSYGTISYEQYF
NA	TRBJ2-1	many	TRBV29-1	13	TGCAGCGTTGAACACCCGCCCTGGGATGAGCAGTTCTTC	CSVEHPPWDEQFF
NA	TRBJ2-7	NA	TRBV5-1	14	TGCGCCAGCAGCTTGGACGCCAGGGCATTCGAGCAGTACTTC	CASSLDARAFEQYF
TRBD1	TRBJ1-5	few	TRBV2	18	TGTGCCAGCAGTGGTCCCGGGACAGGGGGCGCGTCGGATCAGCCCCAGCATTTT	CASSGPGTGGASDQPQHF
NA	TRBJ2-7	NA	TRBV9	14	TGTGCCAGCAGCGTAGAAGGGGTCCCCTACGAGCAGTACTTC	CASSVEGVPYEQYF
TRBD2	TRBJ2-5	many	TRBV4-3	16	TGCGCCAGCAGCCAGGATCCGGGACTAGCGGGGGAGACCCAGTACTTC	CASSQDPGLAGETQYF
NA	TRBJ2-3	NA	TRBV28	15	TGTGCCAGCATTCAAACCGGGACCCCGACGGATACGCAGTATTTT	CASIQTGTPTDTQYF
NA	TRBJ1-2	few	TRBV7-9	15	TGTGCCAGCAGCTTAGAAGCGCGATCTAACTATGGCTACACCTTC	CASSLEARSNYGYTF
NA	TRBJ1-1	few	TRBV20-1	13	TGCAGTGCCGCGGGGGCCCTGAACACTGAAGCTTTCTTT	CSAAGALNTEAFF
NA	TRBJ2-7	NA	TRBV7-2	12	TGTGCCAGCAGCCCGCCTTGGGAGGAGCAGTACTTC	CASSPPWEEQYF
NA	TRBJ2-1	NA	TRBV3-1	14	TGTGCCAGCAGCCAAGGAGGCCCCTACAATGAGCAGTTCTTC	CASSQGGPYNEQFF
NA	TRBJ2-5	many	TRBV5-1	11	TGCGCCAGCAGCTTGGAGGGAACCCAGTACTTC	CASSLEGTQYF
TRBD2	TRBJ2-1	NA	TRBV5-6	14	TGTGCCAGCAGCTCTAGCGGGAAAGTCGGTGAGCAGTTCTTC	CASSSSGKVGEQFF
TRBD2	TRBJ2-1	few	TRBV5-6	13	TGTGCCAGCAGCTCCGGACTAGCCAATGAGCAGTTCTTC	CASSSGLANEQFF
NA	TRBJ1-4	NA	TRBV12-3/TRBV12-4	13	TGTGCCAGCAAAGTCAGTTCGGGTGAAAAACTGTTTTTT	CASKVSSGEKLFF
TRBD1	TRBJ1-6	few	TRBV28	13	TGTGCCAGCGAGGACAGGGTTGATTCACCCCTCCACTTT	CASEDRVDSPLHF
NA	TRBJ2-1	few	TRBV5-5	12	TGTGCCAGCAGCAAGACAGGCACTGGTCAGTTCTTC	CASSKTGTGQFF
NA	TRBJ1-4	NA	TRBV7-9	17	TGTGCCAGCAGCTTGGGGGCAGGGGCCGCAACTAATGAAAAACTGTTTTTT	CASSLGAGAATNEKLFF
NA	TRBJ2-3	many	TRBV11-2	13	TGTGCCAGCAGCTTAGATCGGATTAATACGCAGTATTTT	CASSLDRINTQYF
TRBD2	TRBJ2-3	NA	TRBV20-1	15	TGCAGTGTCGTCCTAGCGGGGGGGTACACAGATACGCAGTATTTT	CSVVLAGGYTDTQYF
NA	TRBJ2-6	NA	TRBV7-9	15	TGTGCCAGCAGCCCAAGGGTCTCTGGGGCCAACGTCCTGACTTTC	CASSPRVSGANVLTF